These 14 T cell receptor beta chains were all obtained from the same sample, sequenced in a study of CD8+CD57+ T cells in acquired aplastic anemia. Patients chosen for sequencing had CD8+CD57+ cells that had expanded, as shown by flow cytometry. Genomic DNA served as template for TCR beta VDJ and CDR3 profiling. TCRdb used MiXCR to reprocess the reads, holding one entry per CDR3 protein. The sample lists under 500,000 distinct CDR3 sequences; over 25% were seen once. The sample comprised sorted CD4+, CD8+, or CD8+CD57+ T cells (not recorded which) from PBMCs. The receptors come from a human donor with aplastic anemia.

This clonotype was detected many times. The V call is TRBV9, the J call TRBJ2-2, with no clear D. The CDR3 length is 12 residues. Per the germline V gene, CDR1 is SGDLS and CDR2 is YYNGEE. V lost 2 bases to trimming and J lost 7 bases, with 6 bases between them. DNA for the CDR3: TGTGCCAGCAGCGTCCACATCGGGGAGCTGTTTTTT. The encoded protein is CASSVHIGELFF.

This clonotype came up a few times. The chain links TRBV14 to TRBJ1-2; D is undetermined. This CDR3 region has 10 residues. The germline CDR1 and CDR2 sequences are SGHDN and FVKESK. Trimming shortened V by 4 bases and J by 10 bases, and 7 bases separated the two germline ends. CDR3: CASSPINYTF. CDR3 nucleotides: TGTGCCAGCAGCCCGATAAACTACACCTTC.

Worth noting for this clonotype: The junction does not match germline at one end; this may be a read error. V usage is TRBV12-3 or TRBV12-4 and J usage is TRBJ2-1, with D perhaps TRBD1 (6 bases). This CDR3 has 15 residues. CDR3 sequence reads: CASTLGRGGFDEQFF. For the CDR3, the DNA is TGTGCCAGCACTTTAGGCAGGGGCGGATTCGATGAGCAGTTCTTC.

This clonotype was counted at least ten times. Written as DNA, the CDR3 is TGTGCCAGCAGCTTTAGCCAAGGAGGCTACACCTTC. This gives the protein CASSFSQGGYTF. The gene calls are TRBV13 and TRBJ1-2; the D is unclear. The CDR3 spans 12 residues. Trimming cost V 3 bases and J 8 bases, with 10 bases left between them. CDR1 is PRHDT and CDR2 is FYEKMQ in the germline V gene (reference sequence). The complete variable domain, with remaining parts taken from reference TRBV13 and TRBJ1-2, reads AAGVIQSPRHLIKEKRETATLKCYPIPRHDTVYWYQQGPGQDPQFLISFYEKMQSDKGSIPDRFSAQQFSDYHSELNMSSLELGDSALYFCASSFSQGGYTFGSGTRLTVV.

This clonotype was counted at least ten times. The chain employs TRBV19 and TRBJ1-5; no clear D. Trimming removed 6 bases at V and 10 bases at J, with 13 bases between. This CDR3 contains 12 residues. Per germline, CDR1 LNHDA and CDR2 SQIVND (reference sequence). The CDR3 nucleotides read TGTGCCAGTAGCGTGGGAATCAGCCCCCAGCATTTT. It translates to CASSVGISPQHF.

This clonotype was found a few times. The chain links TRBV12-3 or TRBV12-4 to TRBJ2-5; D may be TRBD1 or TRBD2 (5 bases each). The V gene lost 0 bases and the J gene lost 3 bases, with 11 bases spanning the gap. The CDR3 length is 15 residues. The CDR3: CASSLAVGTEETQYF. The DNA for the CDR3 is TGTGCCAGCAGTTTAGCAGTGGGGACGGAAGAGACCCAGTACTTC.

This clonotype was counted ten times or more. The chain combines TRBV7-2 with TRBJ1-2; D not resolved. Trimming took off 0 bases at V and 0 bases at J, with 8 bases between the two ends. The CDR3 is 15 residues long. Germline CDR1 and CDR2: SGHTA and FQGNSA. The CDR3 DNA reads TGTGCCAGCAGCTTAGCGGGCGGGGCTAACTATGGCTACACCTTC. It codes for CASSLAGGANYGYTF.

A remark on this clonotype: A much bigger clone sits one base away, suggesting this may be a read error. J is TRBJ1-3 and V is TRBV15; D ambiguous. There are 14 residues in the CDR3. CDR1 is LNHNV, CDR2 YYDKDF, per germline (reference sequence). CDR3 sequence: CATGRENFRNTIYF. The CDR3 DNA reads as TGTGCCACCGGCAGAGAAAATTTTAGAAACACCATATATTTT.

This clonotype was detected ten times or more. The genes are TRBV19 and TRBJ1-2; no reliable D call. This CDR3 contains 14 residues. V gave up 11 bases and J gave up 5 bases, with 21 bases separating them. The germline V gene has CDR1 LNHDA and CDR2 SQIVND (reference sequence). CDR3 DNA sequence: TGTGCCGGACCCGTTTGTCCGCCTCCGTATGGCTACACCTTC. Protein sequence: CAGPVCPPPYGYTF.

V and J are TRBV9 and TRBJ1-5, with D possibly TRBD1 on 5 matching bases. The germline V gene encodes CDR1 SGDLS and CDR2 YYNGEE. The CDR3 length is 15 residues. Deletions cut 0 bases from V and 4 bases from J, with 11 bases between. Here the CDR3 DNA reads TGTGCCAGCAGCGTAGGGGGCGGGAAAAATCAGCCCCAGCATTTT. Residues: CASSVGGGKNQPQHF.

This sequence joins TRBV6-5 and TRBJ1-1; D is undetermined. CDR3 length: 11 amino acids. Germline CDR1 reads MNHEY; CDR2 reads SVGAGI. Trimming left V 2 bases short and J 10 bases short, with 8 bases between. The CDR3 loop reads CASSYRAVAFF. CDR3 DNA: TGTGCCAGCAGTTACCGGGCAGTAGCTTTCTTT.

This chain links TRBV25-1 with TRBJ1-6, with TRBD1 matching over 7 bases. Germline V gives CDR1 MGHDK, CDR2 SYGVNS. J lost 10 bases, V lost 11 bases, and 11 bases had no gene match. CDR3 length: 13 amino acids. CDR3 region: CASSQGKGSPLHF. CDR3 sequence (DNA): TGTGCCTCGTCACAGGGGAAAGGATCACCCCTCCACTTT.

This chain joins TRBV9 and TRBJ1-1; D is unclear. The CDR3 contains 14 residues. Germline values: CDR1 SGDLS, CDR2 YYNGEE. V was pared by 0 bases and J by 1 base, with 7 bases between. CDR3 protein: CASSVALRNTEAFF. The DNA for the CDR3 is TGTGCCAGCAGCGTAGCCCTAAGGAACACTGAAGCTTTCTTT.

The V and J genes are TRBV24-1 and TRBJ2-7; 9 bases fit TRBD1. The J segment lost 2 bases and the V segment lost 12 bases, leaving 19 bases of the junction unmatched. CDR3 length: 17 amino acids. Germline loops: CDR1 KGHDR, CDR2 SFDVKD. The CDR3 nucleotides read TGTGCCTGGAGTGTAGGTGGTCTTCGGGACAGGGCCTACGAGCAGTACTTC. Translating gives CAWSVGGLRDRAYEQYF.